A selection of T cell receptor beta chains follows, all from one sample in a study of blood T cell repertoires in COVID-19. Produced via immunoSEQ multiplex PCR; TCRdb's table is partial and in-frame only. Counted here are 150,000 or so clones, around 83% occurring once; the ten biggest clones make up 3.6%. The sample consisted of PBMCs or T cells enriched from blood (not recorded which). These TCRs come from a woman aged 45-65 years in a cohort exposed to, infected with or recovered from COVID-19 (not recorded which). Each CDR3 is given with its conserved first and last residue. Fields, in order: V gene, J gene, CDR3 protein.

TRBV11-2	TRBJ1-1	CASSTLRGLTEAFF
TRBV5-1	TRBJ1-1	CASSLASLTGVTEAFF
TRBV21-1	TRBJ2-2	CASSKDGSGLSTGELFF
TRBV9	TRBJ2-3	CASSVALAGGGDTQYF
TRBV7-6	TRBJ2-7	CASSLAEGATYEQYF
TRBV5-1	TRBJ1-5	CASSFQGGNQPQHF
TRBV7-3	TRBJ2-3	CASSQTGIEDTQYF
TRBV19	TRBJ2-5	CASSTPGTGKETQYF
TRBV12-3/TRBV12-4	TRBJ1-1	CASSLLNAGVTFF
TRBV18	TRBJ1-1	CASSPPGGVNTEAFF
TRBV24-1	TRBJ2-3	CATSDQAGGRPDTQYF
TRBV10-3	TRBJ2-1	CAISESGDSYNEQFF
TRBV6-1	TRBJ1-5	CASSEWGGNQPQHF
TRBV6-1	TRBJ1-2	CASSMSRAYGYTF
TRBV4-2	TRBJ1-3	CASSQDLNRGWFGSGNTIYF
TRBV28	TRBJ2-7	CASSIAGNLAYEQYF
TRBV29-1	TRBJ2-2	CSVGTGGNTGELFF
TRBV11-2	TRBJ2-1	CASSLNWGRTYNEQFF
TRBV6-2/TRBV6-3	TRBJ2-1	CASSDPSGGAKYNEQFF
TRBV28	TRBJ2-7	CASSVPTGTSPYEQYF
TRBV28	TRBJ2-1	CASSTYGQGFGRNEQFF
TRBV27	TRBJ2-2	CASSPGTVGELFF
TRBV19	TRBJ2-5	CASSMYSFGVRETQYF
TRBV11-3	TRBJ1-1	CASSLDRNTEAFF
TRBV21-1	TRBJ2-1	CASSPGTGSYNEQFF
TRBV5-4	TRBJ2-2	CASSQGQMNTGELFF
TRBV29-1	TRBJ1-2	CSVGQGAVGYTF
TRBV6-5	TRBJ1-6	CASSYGTGVKNSPLHF
TRBV18	TRBJ2-7	CASTLTGSYEQYF
TRBV27	TRBJ1-4	CASRTGSEKLFF
TRBV7-9	TRBJ2-5	CASSLTGRQETQYF
TRBV2	TRBJ1-1	CASRPGTPEAFF
TRBV7-2	TRBJ1-4	CASSSLAQSKGEKLFF
TRBV4-3	TRBJ2-3	CASSQIASGDTQYF
TRBV5-6	TRBJ1-4	CASSWGTNNNEKLFF
TRBV29-1	TRBJ2-7	CSAAGNDGTASYEQYF
TRBV28	TRBJ1-4	CAIQLGVEKLFF
TRBV2	TRBJ2-7	CASSEARGTYEQYF
TRBV9	TRBJ1-2	CASSEGSRRGYTF
TRBV5-1	TRBJ2-2	CASSLVLNTGELFF
TRBV2	TRBJ1-3	CASSVGEGVNTIYF
TRBV5-4	TRBJ2-6	CASSLGGGGMSGANVLTF
TRBV5-6	TRBJ2-5	CASTLEGGRKETQYF